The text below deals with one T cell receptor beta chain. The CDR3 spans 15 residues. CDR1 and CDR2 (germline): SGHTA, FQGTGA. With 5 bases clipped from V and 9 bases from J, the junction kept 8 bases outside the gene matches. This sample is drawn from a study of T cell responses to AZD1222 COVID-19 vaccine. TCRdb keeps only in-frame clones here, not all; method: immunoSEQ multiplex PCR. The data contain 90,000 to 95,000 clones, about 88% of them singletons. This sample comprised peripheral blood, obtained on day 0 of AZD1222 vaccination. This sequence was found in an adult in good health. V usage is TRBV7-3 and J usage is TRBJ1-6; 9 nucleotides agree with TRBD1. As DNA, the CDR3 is TGTGCCAGCAGCGTATCGGGACAGGGCTCTTCACCCCTCCACTTT. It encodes CASSVSGQGSSPLHF.